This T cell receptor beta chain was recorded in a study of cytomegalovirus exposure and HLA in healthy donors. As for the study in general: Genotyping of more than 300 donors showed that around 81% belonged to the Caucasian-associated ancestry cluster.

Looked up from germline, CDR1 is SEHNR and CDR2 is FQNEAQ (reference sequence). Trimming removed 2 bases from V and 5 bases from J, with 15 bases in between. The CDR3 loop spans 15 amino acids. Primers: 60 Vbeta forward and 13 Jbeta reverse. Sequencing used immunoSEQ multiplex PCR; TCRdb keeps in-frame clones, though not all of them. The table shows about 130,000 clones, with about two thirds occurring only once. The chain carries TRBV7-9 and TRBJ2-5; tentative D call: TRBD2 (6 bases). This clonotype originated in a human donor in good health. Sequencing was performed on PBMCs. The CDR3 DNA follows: TGTGCCAGCAGCTTATCCGCGGGACTCGGGGAGACCCAGTACTTC. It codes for CASSLSAGLGETQYF.